The next 28 T cell receptor beta chains were all read from a single sample in a study of STAT3 mutations in large granular lymphocyte leukemia. Sequencing used immunoSEQ multiplex PCR; TCRdb keeps in-frame clones, though not all of them. The table includes a few thousand clones, about 60% detected once. Study conclusions and caveats: In T-cell large granular lymphocyte leukemia, about half of patients showed multiple immunodominant subclonotypes.

For these receptors, no antigen is known. The sequenced material came from PBMCs. The origin of the receptors is a human donor with T large granular lymphocyte leukemia. Some clones in this sample may be carry-over from other donors' samples.

The V and J genes are TRBV18 and TRBJ1-5, with 7 bases that match TRBD1. Germline loops: CDR1 KGHSH, CDR2 LQKENI. This CDR3 region has 15 residues. J was trimmed by 3 bases and V by 2 bases; bases with no gene match: 4. CDR3 nucleotides: TGTGCCAGCTCACCAAGGGGACAGCCCAATCAGCCCCAGCATTTT. Encoded protein: CASSPRGQPNQPQHF. Full variable domain (rest looked up from reference TRBV18 and TRBJ1-5): NAGVMQNPRHLVRRRGQEARLRCSPMKGHSHVYWYRQLPEEGLKFMVYLQKENIIDESGMPKERFSAEFPKEGPSILRIQQVVRGDSAAYFCASSPRGQPNQPQHFGDGTRLSIL.

This chain links TRBV7-9 with TRBJ2-5; 16 bases are a match to TRBD2. The ends lost 5 bases at V and 5 bases at J; junction bases unmatched: 2. This CDR3 region has 15 residues. CDR1 and CDR2 (germline): SEHNR, FQNEAQ (reference sequence). CDR3 nucleotides: TGTGCCAGCAGCATGGGACTAGCGGGAGGGGAGACCCAGTACTTC. This translates into CASSMGLAGGETQYF.

The sample holds a few counts of this clone. The gene calls are TRBV19 and TRBJ2-5, with TRBD1 as a possible D gene (6 bases). V was cut by 0 bases and J by 5 bases, with 13 bases left in between. This CDR3 is 15 amino acids long. In germline, CDR1 is LNHDA, CDR2 SQIVND (reference sequence). CDR3 amino acids: CASSIDSGAGETQYF. CDR3 nucleotide sequence: TGTGCCAGTAGTATAGATTCAGGGGCTGGGGAGACCCAGTACTTC.

The V and J genes are TRBV5-1 and TRBJ2-7; possible D gene TRBD1, 5 bases. This CDR3 has 15 amino acids. Per germline, CDR1 SGHRS and CDR2 YFSETQ. V was shortened by 4 bases and J by 0 bases, with 14 bases between the two germline ends. CDR3 amino acids: CASSPTRDGSYEQYF. The DNA for the CDR3 is TGCGCCAGCAGCCCCACCAGGGATGGCTCCTACGAGCAGTACTTC.

The chain uses TRBV5-1 and TRBJ2-7; the D gene is possibly TRBD2 (5 bases). V was clipped by 4 bases and J by 3 bases, with 29 bases between them. This CDR3 contains 19 residues. Germline V CDR1 and CDR2: SGHRS, YFSETQ. The CDR3 region has the DNA TGCGCCAGCAGCCCCCGAGGGTCACCCATTGACCCCACTAACTACGAGCAGTACTTC. Its translation is CASSPRGSPIDPTNYEQYF.

This clone was observed a few times. The rearrangement links TRBV28 to TRBJ1-2; possibly TRBD1 for D (6 bases). This CDR3 has 14 residues. Germline CDR1 reads MDHEN; CDR2 reads SYDVKM. The germline V and J ends were trimmed by 3 bases and 2 bases, with 10 bases remaining between them. The CDR3 region is CASSFRGLNYGYTF. The CDR3 DNA sequence: TGTGCCAGCAGTTTCAGGGGCCTGAACTATGGCTACACCTTC.

By share, this clone counts as medium-sized (0.01 to 0.1%). The same CDR3 is also encoded by other DNA sequences in this sample. The V call is TRBV7-9, the J call TRBJ1-5; TRBD1 matches 7 bases. The CDR3 has 14 amino acids. Trimming took 5 bases from V and 0 from J; bases not matched to a gene: 1. Germline lookup yields CDR1 SEHNR and CDR2 FQNEAQ (reference sequence). CDR3 amino acids: CASSTGDSNQPQHF. In DNA form, the CDR3 reads TGTGCCAGCAGCACAGGGGATAGCAATCAGCCCCAGCATTTT.

The chain joins TRBV30 to TRBJ1-5, with unresolved D. This CDR3 is built from 13 residues. Germline CDR1 reads GTSNPN; CDR2 reads SVGIG (reference sequence). Trimming cost V 4 bases and J 0 bases, with 7 bases left between them. CDR3 residues: CAWTGNSNQPQHF. In DNA form, the CDR3 reads TGTGCCTGGACGGGGAATAGCAATCAGCCCCAGCATTTT.

The rearrangement links TRBV29-1 to TRBJ2-3, with D maybe TRBD1 (6 bases). Trimming took off 5 bases at V and 1 base at J, with 10 bases between the two ends. The CDR3 covers 13 residues. Germline CDR1 SQVTM, CDR2 ANQGSEA. The DNA for the CDR3 is TGCAGCGTTCACCCAGGGGGCACAGATACGCAGTATTTT. Protein product: CSVHPGGTDTQYF.

This chain links TRBV29-1 with TRBJ2-3; the D gene is possibly TRBD2 (7 bases). The length of the CDR3 is 15 residues. Germline assignment: CDR1 SQVTM and CDR2 ANQGSEA. Trimming removed 6 bases from V and 3 bases from J, with 19 bases in between. The CDR3 DNA sequence: TGCAGCGTCCGGGGAGGGGGGAGCGGAACAGATACGCAGTATTTT. It yields the protein CSVRGGGSGTDTQYF.

The J gene is TRBJ1-2, the V gene TRBV5-1; no reliable D call. Germline CDR1 reads SGHRS; CDR2 reads YFSETQ. Trimming cost V 2 bases and J 7 bases, with 12 bases left between them. The CDR3 totals 13 residues. The CDR3 protein is CASSLSGDGGYTF. The CDR3 region has the DNA TGCGCCAGCAGCTTATCGGGTGATGGTGGCTACACCTTC.

The chain joins TRBV10-3 to TRBJ1-2; D ambiguous. CDR3 length: 12 residues. The V gene's germline CDR1 is ENHRY and CDR2 SYGVKD. Trimming stripped 4 bases from V and 7 bases from J, with 10 bases between. The CDR3 nucleotides are TGTGCCATCAGTGCAGCATCCGGTGGCTACACCTTC. It translates to CAISAASGGYTF.

This chain links TRBV30 with TRBJ2-3, with D tentatively TRBD1 (5 bases). This CDR3 spans 11 amino acids. Trimming cost V 2 bases and J 6 bases, with 6 bases left between them. Germline V lookup: CDR1 GTSNPN, CDR2 SVGIG (reference sequence). CDR3 in amino acids: CAWSSGDTQYF. The DNA for the CDR3 is TGTGCCTGGAGTTCAGGGGATACGCAGTATTTT.

The chain joins TRBV30 to TRBJ2-5, with D uncertain. The CDR3 length is 13 residues. The germline V and J ends were trimmed by 1 base and 0 bases, with 6 bases remaining between them. CDR1 GTSNPN and CDR2 SVGIG come from the germline V gene (reference sequence). The CDR3 spells CAWSAAHQETQYF. The DNA for the CDR3 is TGTGCCTGGAGTGCAGCGCACCAAGAGACCCAGTACTTC.

The chain is built from TRBV9 and TRBJ1-4; TRBD1 is a possible D gene (5 bases). V was clipped by 4 bases and J by 10 bases, with 20 bases between them. CDR3 length: 15 residues. From germline, CDR1 is SGDLS and CDR2 YYNGEE. CDR3 DNA: TGTGCCAGCAGCCTCTCCGGGGACGTTAGGGGAAAACTGTTTTTT. It codes for CASSLSGDVRGKLFF. Supplemented by reference TRBV9 and TRBJ1-4, the full variable domain reads DSGVTQTPKHLITATGQRVTLRCSPRSGDLSVYWYQQSLDQGLQFLIQYYNGEERAKGNILERFSAQQFPDLHSELNLSSLELGDSALYFCASSLSGDVRGKLFFGSGTQLSVL.

This chain links TRBV18 with TRBJ1-1; D gene unclear. Germline V gives CDR1 KGHSH, CDR2 LQKENI. Deletions cut 8 bases from V and 4 bases from J, with 17 bases between. The CDR3 covers 14 residues. The CDR3 coding sequence is TGTGCCAGCACCCGGGAGGGTTATGGCACTGAAGCTTTCTTT. This encodes CASTREGYGTEAFF.

This clone has a single count. The chain couples TRBV30 to TRBJ1-5, with D unresolved. This CDR3 region has 13 residues. Germline V gene sequence: CDR1 GTSNPN, CDR2 SVGIG (reference sequence). V dropped 0 bases and J dropped 10 bases, with 13 bases sitting between them. CDR3: CAWSVRGVSPQHF. CDR3 in DNA: TGTGCCTGGAGTGTACGTGGGGTCTCCCCCCAGCATTTT. The whole variable domain, filled in from reference TRBV30 and TRBJ1-5, reads SQTIHQWPATLVQPVGSPLSLECTVEGTSNPNLYWYRQAAGRGLQLLFYSVGIGQISSEVPQNLSASRPQDRQFILSSKKLLLSDSGFYLCAWSVRGVSPQHFGDGTRLSIL.

This chain links TRBV6-6 with TRBJ1-2, with D possibly being TRBD1 (5 bases). V shed 3 bases and J shed 6 bases, with 20 bases lying between them. The CDR3 is 16 amino acids. Germline V gene data show CDR1 as MNHNY and CDR2 as SVGAGI (reference sequence). Here the CDR3 DNA reads TGTGCCAGCAGTTATCTAGGGAGGGGTGTCGACCATGGCTACACCTTC. It translates to CASSYLGRGVDHGYTF.

The chain carries TRBV7-8 and TRBJ2-5; tentatively, D is TRBD1 (5 bases). V was pared by 1 base and J by 3 bases, with 9 bases between. Germline-derived CDR1 and CDR2 are SGHVS and FQNEAQ. The CDR3 length is 14 residues. In DNA, the CDR3 is TGTGCCAGCAGCTTAGGTCTCAGGGAAGAGACCCAGTACTTC. This gives the protein CASSLGLREETQYF. Supplemented by reference TRBV7-8 and TRBJ2-5, the full variable domain reads GAGVSQSPRYKVAKRGQDVALRCDPISGHVSLFWYQQALGQGPEFLTYFQNEAQLDKSGLPSDRFFAERPEGSVSTLKIQRTQQEDSAVYLCASSLGLREETQYFGPGTRLLVL.

The J gene is TRBJ1-2, the V gene TRBV18, with a tentative D call TRBD1 (5 bases). V gave up 3 bases and J gave up 8 bases, with 16 bases separating them. Germline V gene lookup returns CDR1 KGHSH and CDR2 LQKENI. This CDR3 comprises 14 residues. In DNA, the CDR3 is TGTGCCAGCTCACCTGGCGCAGGGCGAGAGGGCTACACCTTC. As protein: CASSPGAGREGYTF.

The chain employs TRBV30 and TRBJ2-7, with 7 bases matching TRBD1. The CDR3 consists of 14 residues. Germline CDR1 is GTSNPN and CDR2 is SVGIG (reference sequence). V trimming: 2 bases; J trimming: 0 bases; junction bases outside the gene matches: 4. CDR3 in DNA: TGTGCCTGGAGTAGAGACAGGGTCTCCTACGAGCAGTACTTC. As protein: CAWSRDRVSYEQYF. Full variable domain (missing parts from reference TRBV30 and TRBJ2-7): SQTIHQWPATLVQPVGSPLSLECTVEGTSNPNLYWYRQAAGRGLQLLFYSVGIGQISSEVPQNLSASRPQDRQFILSSKKLLLSDSGFYLCAWSRDRVSYEQYFGPGTRLTVT.

The chain joins TRBV30 to TRBJ1-2; no firm D call. V was pared by 0 bases and J by 4 bases, with 15 bases between. The germline V gene encodes CDR1 GTSNPN and CDR2 SVGIG (reference sequence). The CDR3 extends over 15 amino acids. The chain's CDR3 is CAWSVPANPGYGYTF. As DNA, the CDR3 is TGTGCCTGGAGTGTACCCGCCAATCCCGGCTATGGCTACACCTTC.

This chain links TRBV29-1 with TRBJ2-1; 8 nucleotides match TRBD2. The CDR3 has 14 residues. CDR1 is SQVTM and CDR2 is ANQGSEA in the germline V gene. The V segment lost 4 bases and the J segment 7 bases; nucleotides outside the gene matches: 9. The DNA for the CDR3 is TGCAGCGTTGCCGGGACTAGTGGTAGGAATGAGCAGTTCTTC. Translation: CSVAGTSGRNEQFF.

V usage is TRBV7-9 and J usage is TRBJ1-1; D remains ambiguous. This CDR3 is 15 amino acids long. Trimming took 7 bases from V and 1 from J, leaving 16 bases between them. Germline V CDR1 and CDR2: SEHNR, FQNEAQ (reference sequence). The CDR3 loop reads CASKGLGRQNTEAFF. The CDR3 nucleotides are TGTGCCAGCAAGGGCCTCGGACGCCAGAACACTGAAGCTTTCTTT.

The chain couples TRBV30 to TRBJ2-4; 10 nucleotides agree with TRBD1. The V gene end was trimmed by 0 bases and the J gene end by 16 bases; junction bases not matched to a gene: 6. CDR3 length: 12 amino acids. Germline V gene sequence: CDR1 GTSNPN, CDR2 SVGIG (reference sequence). This CDR3 reads CAWSVNGDRGYF. The CDR3 DNA reads TGTGCCTGGAGTGTTAACGGGGACAGGGGCTACTTC.

The chain joins TRBV27 to TRBJ2-1; D is unclear. Trimming removed 1 base from V and 1 base from J, with 20 bases in between. Germline assignment: CDR1 MNHEY and CDR2 SMNVEV (reference sequence). This CDR3 is built from 19 residues. In DNA, the CDR3 is TGTGCCAGCAGTTTATTGGGTCTGCTCAACACCCTTTCCTACAATGAGCAGTTCTTC. As protein: CASSLLGLLNTLSYNEQFF.

The chain employs TRBV7-9 and TRBJ2-1; D is ambiguous. Trimming removed 4 bases from V and 8 bases from J, with 12 bases in between. Germline loops: CDR1 SEHNR, CDR2 FQNEAQ (reference sequence). CDR3 length: 13 residues. For the CDR3, the DNA is TGTGCCAGCAGCTACGGTGGAAGCGATGAGCAGTTCTTC. As protein: CASSYGGSDEQFF.

This clone was picked up one time. The rearrangement joins TRBV30 to TRBJ2-7; D is possibly TRBD2 (7 bases). Trimming took off 2 bases at V and 8 bases at J, with 22 bases between the two ends. The CDR3 consists of 15 residues. The germline V gene has CDR1 GTSNPN and CDR2 SVGIG (reference sequence). CDR3 sequence (DNA): TGTGCCTGGAGTTGGGGGGGGACAAGGGGTAGCAAGCAGTACTTC. Translating gives CAWSWGGTRGSKQYF. Full variable domain (rest looked up from reference TRBV30 and TRBJ2-7): SQTIHQWPATLVQPVGSPLSLECTVEGTSNPNLYWYRQAAGRGLQLLFYSVGIGQISSEVPQNLSASRPQDRQFILSSKKLLLSDSGFYLCAWSWGGTRGSKQYFGPGTRLTVT.